Each of the 21 T cell receptor beta chains below was sequenced from the same sample in a study of tumor-infiltrating lymphocytes in primary liver carcinoma (dated by TCRdb to 2015 to 2018). TCRdb names Illumina HiSeq 2500 as the instrument used. Starting from about 550 ng total RNA, TCRbeta-specific cDNA was produced by reverse transcription with a constant-region primer and ProtoScript II reverse transcriptase. TCRbeta libraries were built with three nested multiplex PCR rounds, a slightly modified ARM-PCR procedure. The first two PCR rounds used multiplex TRBV1-TRBV30 forward primers with a Cbeta reverse primer, each for about 10 cycles. The public sequencing data were trimmed at Q25 with fastp and processed into clonotypes with MiXCR by TCRdb, which kept only in-frame beta chains. Merged by CDR3 protein, the rows form single entries marked with the most common genes and DNA. In this sample the table shows around 25,000 distinct CDR3 sequences, approximately 80% of which occur a single time. The ten most abundant clones make up 32% of the sample.

Without any cell sorting, total RNA and DNA were co-extracted from around 18-30 mg of bulk tissue using the AllPrep DNA/RNA mini kit. The sample was liver tumor tissue from sampling region 5. The cell subset or site label, read with the paper, signifies: tumor region T5, tumor centre. Receptors were obtained from a woman aged 30 to 39 with primary liver carcinoma and hepatitis B virus infection.

In regard to this clonotype: One end of the junction varies from germline; a read error may be responsible. The rearrangement uses TRBV6-1 and TRBJ2-2, with D perhaps given as TRBD1 or TRBD2 (5 bases each). The CDR3 is made up of 19 amino acids. CDR1 and CDR2 from the germline V gene are MNHNS and SASEGT. For the CDR3, the DNA is TGTGCCAGCAGTGAAACCCTTCCCCGGGGCGCCGTGAACACCGGGGAGTTGTTTTTT. Translating it yields CASSETLPRGAVNTGELFF.

This clonotype has only a few counts. Compared with germline, one end of the junction differs, possibly owing to a read error. The chain combines TRBV30 with TRBJ1-6; unclear D gene. Germline lookup yields CDR1 GTSNPN and CDR2 SVGIG (reference sequence). The length of the CDR3 is 15 residues. The CDR3 bases are TGTGCCAGGAGTGTAACGGCCGGCGGTAATTCACCCCTCCACTTT. Its protein is CARSVTAGGNSPLHF. The full variable domain, completed using reference TRBV30 and TRBJ1-6, is SQTIHQWPATLVQPVGSPLSLECTVEGTSNPNLYWYRQAAGRGLQLLFYSVGIGQISSEVPQNLSASRPQDRQFILSSKKLLLSDSGFYLCARSVTAGGNSPLHFGNGTRLTVT.

This clonotype is labeled as medium-sized. The chain uses TRBV4-3 and TRBJ2-5; 8 bases are a match to TRBD2. CDR1 is LGHNA, CDR2 YSLEER, per germline. This CDR3 region has 18 residues. Trimming removed 0 bases from V and 5 bases from J; junction bases left unmatched: 14. The CDR3 nucleotides read TGCGCCAGCAGCCAAGATCCCTGGGGTAGCGGGACTGTTGAGACCCAGTACTTC. Residues: CASSQDPWGSGTVETQYF.

In the case of this clonotype: Since no conserved phenylalanine or tryptophan closes the CDR3, a read error is the likely cause. The chain links TRBV6-5 to TRBJ2-7, with D maybe TRBD1 (5 bases). This CDR3 is built from 15 residues. Germline values: CDR1 MNHEY, CDR2 SVGAGI. CDR3 nucleotide sequence: TGTGCCAGCAGTTACAAGGACATCAGCTCCTACAAGCAGTACCTC. It yields the protein CASSYKDISSYKQYL.

This clonotype came up a few times. This chain links TRBV9 with TRBJ2-3; no clear D gene. Deletions cut 0 bases from V and 5 bases from J, with 4 bases between. In germline, CDR1 is SGDLS, CDR2 YYNGEE. This CDR3 spans 12 amino acids. CDR3 amino acids: CASSVGEDTQYF. The CDR3 DNA reads TGTGCCAGCAGCGTAGGGGAAGATACGCAGTATTTT.

This clonotype was observed once. The chain carries TRBV28 and TRBJ1-6, with TRBD1 as a possible D gene (6 bases). The CDR3 has 15 amino acids. The ends were cut back, 9 bases at V and 7 bases at J, with 19 bases in the middle. Germline loops: CDR1 MDHEN, CDR2 SYDVKM. The CDR3 nucleotides are TGTGCCAGTATTTTTTTGGACAGATCAAATTCACCCCTCCACTTT. Its translation is CASIFLDRSNSPLHF.

With respect to this clonotype: A read error is likely, as this CDR3 ends without the conserved phenylalanine or tryptophan. V is TRBV14 and J is TRBJ2-7, with D perhaps matching TRBD2 (5 bases). CDR1 is SGHDN, CDR2 FVKESK, per germline. This CDR3 region has 13 residues. The CDR3 bases are TGTGTCAGCAGCCAGGTACTAGGGTACGAGCAGTACTTA. It is translated as CVSSQVLGYEQYL.

A remark on this clonotype: The conserved final phenylalanine or tryptophan is absent from the CDR3, which likely points to a read error. The gene calls are TRBV11-2 and TRBJ2-1; 10 nucleotides line up with TRBD2. Per germline, CDR1 SGHAT and CDR2 FQNNGV. This CDR3 is built from 16 residues. CDR3 DNA sequence: TGTGCTAGCAGGGTTACCAGCGGGAGGGCCGGCAATGAGCAGTTCCTC. It translates to CASRVTSGRAGNEQFL.

A note on this clonotype: The junction differs from germline at one of its ends, possibly a read error. The V and J genes are TRBV29-1 and TRBJ2-2, with 7 bases lining up with TRBD2. Germline V gene lookup returns CDR1 SQVTM and CDR2 ANQGSEA. The CDR3 is 15 amino acids. CDR3 loop: CSIEDAAGAPGELFF. CDR3 coding DNA: TGCAGCATTGAAGACGCCGCGGGAGCCCCCGGGGAGCTGTTCTTT.

On this clonotype: The junction shows a germline mismatch at one end, possibly a read error. This sequence joins TRBV4-1 and TRBJ2-1; D call uncertain. This CDR3 comprises 18 residues. Germline CDR1 reads MGHRA; CDR2 reads YSYEKL. CDR3 nucleotides: TGCGCCAGCAGCCAAGAATGGGTCCCCCGGAGTTCCTACAATAAGCAGTTCTTC. It translates to CASSQEWVPRSSYNKQFF.

A remark on this clonotype: The junction shows a germline mismatch at one end, possibly a read error. The chain employs TRBV11-2 and TRBJ2-7; D is uncertain. The CDR3 contains 16 residues. CDR1 is SGHAT, CDR2 FQNNGV, per germline. The CDR3 loop is CASSSYPGHYIYDQYF. CDR3 in DNA: TGTGCCAGCAGCTCATATCCGGGTCACTACATCTACGACCAGTACTTC.

Comments on this clonotype: The junction departs from the called germline gene at one end, perhaps through a read error. This chain links TRBV12-3 or TRBV12-4 with TRBJ1-5; D remains ambiguous. The CDR3 sequence is 14 residues long. The CDR3, as DNA: TGTACCAGCATTGCTGACGGGCGCAATCAGCCCCAGCATTTT. This gives the protein CTSIADGRNQPQHF.

The rearrangement uses TRBV25-1 and TRBJ2-2; the D is unclear. This CDR3 is 16 amino acids long. CDR1 is MGHDK and CDR2 is SYGVNS in the germline V gene. The V end was cut by 11 bases, the J end by 3 bases, with 22 bases between. Here the CDR3 DNA reads TGTGCCCCTCATGGCGCTTCGTCGCTTTACACCGGGGAGCTGTTTTTT. It specifies CAPHGASSLYTGELFF.

Regarding this clonotype: This CDR3 fails to terminate in the conserved phenylalanine or tryptophan, so it likely reflects a read error. It is unclear where the CDR3 begins or ends on the DNA, so no DNA is shown, and the CDR3 is as TCRdb lists it. The gene calls are TRBV4-3 and TRBJ2-1; the DNA was not compared with TRBD2, the D call given in the table. Counting both end residues, the CDR3 totals 16 amino acids. The V gene's germline CDR1 is LGHNA and CDR2 YSLEER. The CDR3 reads CASSQDWDYAYNEQSL.

Turning to this clonotype: One junction end disagrees with the germline gene, perhaps due to a read error. The rearrangement joins TRBV29-1 to TRBJ1-2; no clear D gene. Germline assignment: CDR1 SQVTM and CDR2 ANQGSEA. The CDR3 runs 11 residues. The CDR3, as DNA: TGCATCGTTGAAGATCACACCAGCTACAGCTTC. This encodes CIVEDHTSYSF.

Comments on this clonotype: The junction departs from the called germline gene at one end, perhaps through a read error. The chain employs TRBV28 and TRBJ2-5; D remains ambiguous. CDR3 length: 14 residues. Looked up from germline, CDR1 is MDHEN and CDR2 is SYDVKM. Here the CDR3 reads CANSFSPFWETQYF. The DNA of the CDR3 is TGTGCCAACAGTTTCTCACCCTTCTGGGAGACCCAGTACTTC.

To note about this clonotype: A read error may produce the germline difference seen at one junction end. The chain links TRBV29-1 to TRBJ1-1, with 7 bases identical to TRBD1. There are 12 residues in the CDR3. Germline CDR1 reads SQVTM; CDR2 reads ANQGSEA. CDR3: CSFETGSTEALF. In nucleotides, the CDR3 is TGCAGCTTCGAGACAGGGAGCACTGAAGCTTTATTC. The full variable domain, in which reference TRBV29-1 and TRBJ1-1 provide the parts outside the CDR3, is SAVISQKPSRDICQRGTSLTIQCQVDSQVTMMFWYRQQPGQSLTLIATANQGSEATYESGFVIDKFPISRPNLTFSTLTVSNMSPEDSSIYLCSFETGSTEALFGQGTRLTVV.

Of note for this clonotype: The junction differs from germline at one of its ends, possibly a read error. The chain recombines TRBV7-8 with TRBJ1-5; D is unresolved. The CDR3 has 15 residues. Germline CDR1 SGHVS, CDR2 FQNEAQ. CDR3 amino acids: CASSLALTSNQPKHF. The DNA of the CDR3 is TGTGCCAGCAGCTTAGCGCTGACCAGCAATCAGCCCAAGCATTTT.

Note on this clonotype: Here the CDR3 omits its conserved ending phenylalanine or tryptophan, so a read error is the likely source. The chain combines TRBV6-1 with TRBJ2-2; either TRBD1 or TRBD2 may fit D (6 bases each). Germline CDR1 and CDR2: MNHNS and SASEGT. The CDR3 sequence is 19 residues long. CDR3 DNA sequence: TGTGTCAGCAATGAAACCCTTCCCGGGGGCGCCGCGAACACCGGGGAGCTGTTTCTT. This translates into CVSNETLPGGAANTGELFL.

This clonotype was seen once. The missing conserved phenylalanine or tryptophan at the end of this CDR3 makes a read error likely. V is TRBV4-3 and J is TRBJ1-2; maybe TRBD1 (5 bases). V shed 8 bases and J shed 0 bases, with 31 bases lying between them. The CDR3 length is 20 residues. The germline gives CDR1 LGHNA, CDR2 YSLEER. The CDR3 sequence is CASGQGEGRSRTATNYGYTL. The CDR3 DNA is TGCGCCAGCGGACAAGGCGAAGGAAGGAGCAGGACCGCTACTAACTATGGCTACACCTTA.

Of note for this clonotype: The junction differs from germline at one of its ends, possibly a read error. The chain recombines TRBV6-1 with TRBJ2-5; D is perhaps TRBD2 (6 bases). Germline V lookup: CDR1 MNHNS, CDR2 SASEGT. This CDR3 is built from 16 residues. CDR3 in DNA: TGTGCCAGTAGTCTTTACCCCCCGCTGGGAGGAGAGACCCAATACTTC. Its translation is CASSLYPPLGGETQYF.